These T cell receptor beta chains were read from a single sample in a study of tumor-infiltrating lymphocytes in oesophageal squamous cell carcinoma. TCRdb recomputed calls from the PCR reads with MiXCR, one row per CDR3 protein. The table includes around 20,000 distinct CDR3 sequences, 35% to 45% detected once. Sequencing input: esophageal tumor tissue. The receptors were sampled from a male donor with esophageal squamous cell carcinoma. CDR3s include the opening cysteine and the closing phenylalanine or tryptophan. Each record gives: clone size, D gene, J gene, V gene, CDR3 DNA, CDR3 protein. A D gene is named only where the DNA matches it firmly. Clone size is given for some rows only: seen once, a few or many times, or a class if the clone is expanded.

size: NA; D: TRBD2; J: TRBJ2-3; V: TRBV18; DNA: TGTGCCAGCTCACGGGTCGGACTAGCACTAAACACAGATACGCAGTATTTT; CDR3: CASSRVGLALNTDTQYF
size: NA; D: NA; J: TRBJ2-7; V: TRBV7-3; DNA: TGTGCCAGCAGCTTCGGGGCAACCTACGAGCAGTACTTC; CDR3: CASSFGATYEQYF
size: many; D: TRBD1; J: TRBJ1-1; V: TRBV5-6; DNA: TGTGCCAGCAGGTCTCAGGGGGCCCGCACTGAAGCTTTCTTT; CDR3: CASRSQGARTEAFF
size: NA; D: TRBD2; J: TRBJ2-1; V: TRBV7-3; DNA: TGTGCCAGCAGCTACGGACTAGCGGGTTACAATGAGCAGTTCTTC; CDR3: CASSYGLAGYNEQFF
size: many; D: TRBD2; J: TRBJ2-2; V: TRBV18; DNA: TGTGCCAGCTCACCACAGGGACTAGCGGGCACCGGGGAGCTGTTTTTT; CDR3: CASSPQGLAGTGELFF
size: NA; D: NA; J: TRBJ2-1; V: TRBV5-1; DNA: TGCGCCAGCAGCTTCGGCGGGGCCCGGTCGGGTGAGCAGTTCTTC; CDR3: CASSFGGARSGEQFF
size: NA; D: NA; J: TRBJ2-5; V: TRBV9; DNA: TGTGCCAGCAGCGGGAGATACCAAGAGACCCAGTACTTC; CDR3: CASSGRYQETQYF
size: NA; D: NA; J: TRBJ2-7; V: TRBV6-1; DNA: TGTGCCAGCAGTCCAGGGGAACGCGAGCAGTACTTC; CDR3: CASSPGEREQYF
size: NA; D: NA; J: TRBJ2-1; V: TRBV6-1; DNA: TGTGCCAGCAGTTACGGGGCGGCTAATGAGCAGTTCTTC; CDR3: CASSYGAANEQFF
size: many; D: NA; J: TRBJ2-7; V: TRBV6-1; DNA: TGTGCCAGCAGTGAACAGCCCTCTGGAACCTACGAGCAGTACTTC; CDR3: CASSEQPSGTYEQYF
size: few; D: NA; J: TRBJ2-7; V: TRBV6-6; DNA: TGTGCCAGCAGTTACTCGACCAGGGGTCAGCCCTACGAGCAGTACTTC; CDR3: CASSYSTRGQPYEQYF
size: NA; D: NA; J: TRBJ1-1; V: TRBV6-5; DNA: TGTGCCAGCAGTGAATACGGGTACACTGAAGCTTTCTTT; CDR3: CASSEYGYTEAFF
size: once; D: TRBD2; J: TRBJ2-2; V: TRBV7-3; DNA: TGTGCCAGCAGCGCGGGACTAGCGGGGGATATTCCTAACACCGGGGAGCTGTATTTT; CDR3: CASSAGLAGDIPNTGELYF
size: many; D: NA; J: TRBJ1-1; V: TRBV5-1; DNA: TGCGCCAGCAGTTCGACAGGGAACACTGAAGCTTTCTTT; CDR3: CASSSTGNTEAFF
size: medium-sized; D: NA; J: TRBJ2-3; V: TRBV6-1; DNA: TGTGCCAGCAGGGACTCTCCAGCTACGCAGTATTTT; CDR3: CASRDSPATQYF
size: medium-sized; D: TRBD2; J: TRBJ2-1; V: TRBV11-2; DNA: TGTGCCAGCAGCTCCGGGACTAGCGGGAGGTTTGAGCAGTTCTTC; CDR3: CASSSGTSGRFEQFF
size: NA; D: NA; J: TRBJ1-2; V: TRBV7-3; DNA: TGTGCCAGCAGCTTAGGCAAAGGGAGGGCCCCTGGCTACACCTTC; CDR3: CASSLGKGRAPGYTF
size: NA; D: NA; J: TRBJ2-1; V: TRBV7-6; DNA: TGTGCCAGCAGACTATACAATGAGCAGTTCTTC; CDR3: CASRLYNEQFF
size: many; D: NA; J: TRBJ2-5; V: TRBV5-6; DNA: TGTGCCAGCAGCTTGCGACAGGGAGGAGAGACCCAGTACTTC; CDR3: CASSLRQGGETQYF
size: NA; D: NA; J: TRBJ1-4; V: TRBV6-1; DNA: TGTGCCAGCAGTTACCGGCCTGCAACTAATGAAAAACTGTTTTTT; CDR3: CASSYRPATNEKLFF
size: NA; D: NA; J: TRBJ2-1; V: TRBV5-3; DNA: TGTGCCAGCAGCCACAGGTTCGGGCCTTACTACAATGAGCAGTTCTTC; CDR3: CASSHRFGPYYNEQFF
size: few; D: NA; J: TRBJ1-2; V: TRBV7-3; DNA: TGTGCCAGCAGCCACACAGGGTTCGATGGCTACACCTTC; CDR3: CASSHTGFDGYTF
size: many; D: NA; J: TRBJ2-7; V: TRBV14; DNA: TGTGCCAGCAGCCAAGTTCGCGACGAGCAGTACTTC; CDR3: CASSQVRDEQYF
size: NA; D: TRBD2; J: TRBJ2-1; V: TRBV11-3; DNA: TGTGCCAGCAGCCCTTATAGCGGGGGGGCCTACAATGAGCAGTTCTTC; CDR3: CASSPYSGGAYNEQFF
size: NA; D: NA; J: TRBJ2-5; V: TRBV7-5; DNA: NA; CDR3: CISVPEGLPVDEQYF
size: once; D: NA; J: TRBJ2-7; V: TRBV7-6; DNA: TGTGCCAGCAGTCCGGACGTTACCTACGAGCAGTACTTC; CDR3: CASSPDVTYEQYF
size: few; D: NA; J: TRBJ1-2; V: TRBV7-9; DNA: TGTGCCAGCAGCCAGGGACATGGTAACTATGGCTACACCTTC; CDR3: CASSQGHGNYGYTF
size: many; D: TRBD2; J: TRBJ2-3; V: TRBV11-2; DNA: TGTGCCAGCAGACCCCGAGGGAGGACTAGCGGGAGTAGGGATACGCAGTATTTT; CDR3: CASRPRGRTSGSRDTQYF
size: NA; D: NA; J: TRBJ2-1; V: TRBV7-3; DNA: TGTGCCAGCAGCCAAGGGAGCCACAATGAGCAGTTCTTC; CDR3: CASSQGSHNEQFF